This T cell receptor beta chain derives from a study of T cells after somatic rescue of genetic block. This CDR3 has 16 amino acids. Germline V lookup: CDR1 SGHDN, CDR2 FVKESK. The germline V and J ends were trimmed by 1 base and 6 bases, with 18 bases remaining between them. Assay: immunoSEQ multiplex PCR; the TCRdb copy retains only in-frame clones and omits some. Among fewer than 150,000 clones listed, approximately 90% were seen once. The V and J genes are TRBV14 and TRBJ1-2; possibly TRBD1 for D (6 bases). The source material was peripheral blood mononuclear cells (PBMCs). The clonotype originates from a woman aged 18-35 years. The CDR3 DNA follows: TGTGCCAGCAGCCAAGGCCTTGCGGGGGCCAGGGATGGCTACACCTTC. Translated: CASSQGLAGARDGYTF.